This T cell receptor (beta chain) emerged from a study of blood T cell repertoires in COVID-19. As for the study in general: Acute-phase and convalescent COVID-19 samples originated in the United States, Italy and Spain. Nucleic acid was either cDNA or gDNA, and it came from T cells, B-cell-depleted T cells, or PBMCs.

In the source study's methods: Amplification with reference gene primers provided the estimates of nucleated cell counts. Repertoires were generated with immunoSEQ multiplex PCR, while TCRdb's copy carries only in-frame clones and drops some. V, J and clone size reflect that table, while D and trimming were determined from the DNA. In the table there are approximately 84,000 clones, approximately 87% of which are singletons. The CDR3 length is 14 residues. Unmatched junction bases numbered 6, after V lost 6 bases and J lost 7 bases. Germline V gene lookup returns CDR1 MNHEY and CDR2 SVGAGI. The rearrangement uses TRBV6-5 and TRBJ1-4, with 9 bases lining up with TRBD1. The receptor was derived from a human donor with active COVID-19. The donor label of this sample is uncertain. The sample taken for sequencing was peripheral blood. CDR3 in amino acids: CASRQQGAFEKLFF. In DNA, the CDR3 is TGTGCCAGCAGGCAACAGGGGGCGTTTGAAAAACTGTTTTTT.